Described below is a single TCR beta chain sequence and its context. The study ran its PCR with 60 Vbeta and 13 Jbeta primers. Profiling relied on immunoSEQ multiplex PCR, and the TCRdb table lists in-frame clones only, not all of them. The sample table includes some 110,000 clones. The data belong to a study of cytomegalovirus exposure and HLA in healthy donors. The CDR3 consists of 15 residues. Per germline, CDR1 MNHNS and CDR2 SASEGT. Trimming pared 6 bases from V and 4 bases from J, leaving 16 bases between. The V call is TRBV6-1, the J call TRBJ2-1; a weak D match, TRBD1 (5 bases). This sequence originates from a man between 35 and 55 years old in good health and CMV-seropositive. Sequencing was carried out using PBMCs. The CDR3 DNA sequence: TGTGCCAGCAGGATCCAGGGCATCAATTACAATGAGCAGTTCTTC. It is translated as CASRIQGINYNEQFF.